This T cell receptor beta chain was profiled in a study of control samples from healthy donors and cancer patients. Sequenced by immunoSEQ multiplex PCR; TCRdb stores in-frame clones only, minus some. The sample consists of fewer than 500,000 clones, more than 80% of them appearing once. Trimming removed 2 bases at V and 1 base at J, with 9 bases between. Germline V lookup: CDR1 SGDLS, CDR2 YYNGEE. The CDR3 sequence is 14 residues long. A note on this clone: The same CDR3 arises from other DNA sequences in this sample as well.

The origin of this receptor is a middle-aged man with head and neck cancer. The sequencing input was PBMCs. V is TRBV9 and J is TRBJ2-5; the D gene could be TRBD1 or TRBD2 (5 bases each). This CDR3 is CASSVGGGQETQYF. CDR3 nucleotides: TGTGCCAGCAGCGTCGGTGGGGGCCAAGAGACCCAGTACTTC.